This TCR beta chain emerged from a study of blood T cell repertoires in COVID-19. For the study at large: Whether acute or convalescent, the COVID-19 samples came from the United States, Italy and Spain. The analysed material was cDNA or gDNA that came from T cells, B-cell-depleted T cells, or PBMCs.

The CDR3 runs to 17 residues. The junction had 10 bases not matched to a gene; V was cut back by 5 bases and J by 2 bases. In germline, CDR1 is MNHEY, CDR2 SMNVEV (reference sequence). Original methodology: Scientists estimated how many nucleated cells there were by amplifying reference gene primers. Only in-frame clones appear in the TCRdb table, and some are missing; sequencing was by immunoSEQ multiplex PCR. The DNA gave D and trimming, while V, J and clone size come from that table. The sample includes more than 85,000 clones, about 85% of them seen just once. This rearrangement joins TRBV27 to TRBJ2-7, with 12 bases fitting TRBD2. The sequenced sample consisted of peripheral blood. This clonotype was sampled from a man aged 45-65 years with active COVID-19. The CDR3 DNA sequence: TGTGCCAGCAGTACCATTACTAGCGGGGGGTCACCCTACGAGCAGTACTTC. This encodes CASSTITSGGSPYEQYF.